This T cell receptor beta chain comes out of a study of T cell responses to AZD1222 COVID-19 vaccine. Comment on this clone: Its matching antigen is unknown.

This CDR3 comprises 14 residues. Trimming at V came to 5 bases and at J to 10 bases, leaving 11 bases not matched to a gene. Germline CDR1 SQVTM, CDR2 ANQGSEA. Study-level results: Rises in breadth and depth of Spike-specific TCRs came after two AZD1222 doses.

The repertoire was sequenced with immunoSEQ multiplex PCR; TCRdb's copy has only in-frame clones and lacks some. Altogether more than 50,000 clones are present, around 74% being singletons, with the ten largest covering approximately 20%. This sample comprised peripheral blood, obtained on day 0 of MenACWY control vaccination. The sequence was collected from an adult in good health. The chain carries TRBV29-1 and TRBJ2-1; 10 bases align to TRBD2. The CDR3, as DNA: TGCAGCGTTAGGGCTAGCGGGAGTGGGGGAGAGCAGTTCTTC. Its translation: CSVRASGSGGEQFF.